The present T cell receptor (beta chain) was sequenced within a study of T cell repertoires in cytomegalovirus infection (dated by TCRdb to about 2019). General notes on the study: Donor HLA type was relevant to the analysis, as public TCR beta signatures indicated carriage of CMV infection together with the matching HLA type.

Instrument used: Illumina HiSeq 1500. The raw public reads went through TCRdb reprocessing: fastp at Q25, MiXCR clone calling, in-frame beta chains kept. Entries that share a CDR3 protein sequence are merged under the most common genes and DNA. In all, the sample holds approximately 500,000 distinct CDR3 sequences, and about 15% of those were seen once. The ten largest clones take up more than 20% of the sample. The CDR3 holds 13 amino acids from the cysteine to the phenylalanine. Solely the CDR3 DNA is kept, with 39 bases framed from the first base. Trimming removed 7 bases from V and 8 bases from J, leaving 16 bases between the germline ends. For CDR1 and CDR2, the germline V gene lists MNHEY and SVGAGI. This clonotype appeared many times. Its antigen target is currently unknown. Per-nucleotide qualities are absent, and no much larger clonotype sits a single base away. The paper as a whole reports these results and caveats: The ex vivo response was dominated by HLA-C-restricted CMV-specific TCR beta clonotypes, and the single most frequent clonotype in two of eight donors was supplied by these HLA-C-restricted clonotypes. In both this cohort and an independent roughly 350-donor cohort, the cumulative frequency of public TCR beta family members distinguished carriers of CMV infection plus the relevant HLA type.

The chain couples TRBV6-5 to TRBJ2-3, with the D segment identity uncertain. The sequence came from a human donor in good health (CMV status not recorded). Some clones in this sample may be carry-over from other donors' samples. Sequenced input: CD8+ T cells from PBMCs. The DNA sequence is given as TGTGCCAGCAACAAGGCCTTAGAGGCTACGCAGTATTTT. It is translated as CASNKALEATQYF.